This record looks at one TCR beta chain sequence and its context. Its antigen is unidentified. This CDR3 spans 13 amino acids. With 5 bases removed from V and 5 bases from J, the gap between germline ends came to 9 bases. From germline, CDR1 is SGHTA and CDR2 FQGNSA. This sample is drawn from a study of cytomegalovirus exposure and HLA in healthy donors. Study outcomes and limitations: Reportedly, diagnosis of cytomegalovirus status by the classifier showed high specificity and sensitivity.

Clones were sequenced by immunoSEQ multiplex PCR, and TCRdb holds only the in-frame ones, with some missing. The sample carries roughly 75,000 clones, about 85% recorded once. The specimen was PBMCs. The clonotype was recovered from a man aged 30 to 45 in good health and CMV-seronegative. The chain employs TRBV7-2 and TRBJ2-2; D gene unclear. CDR3 bases: TGTGCCAGCAGCCCCCTAACGACCGGGGAGCTGTTTTTT. Protein sequence: CASSPLTTGELFF.